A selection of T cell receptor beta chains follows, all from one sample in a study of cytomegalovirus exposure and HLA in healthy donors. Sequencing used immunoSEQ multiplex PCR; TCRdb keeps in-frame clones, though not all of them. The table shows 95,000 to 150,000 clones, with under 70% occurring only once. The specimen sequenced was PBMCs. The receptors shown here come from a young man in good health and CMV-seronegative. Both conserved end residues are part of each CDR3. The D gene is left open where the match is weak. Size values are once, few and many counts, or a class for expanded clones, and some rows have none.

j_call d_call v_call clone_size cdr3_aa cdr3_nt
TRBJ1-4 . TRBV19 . CASSTQGGPLFF TGTGCCAGTAGTACCCAGGGTGGCCCCCTGTTTTTT
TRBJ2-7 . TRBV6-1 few CASRLWSGEQYF TGTGCCAGCAGACTGTGGTCGGGCGAGCAGTACTTC
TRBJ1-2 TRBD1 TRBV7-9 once CASSLGTGINYGYPF TGTGCCAGCAGCTTAGGGACAGGGATTAACTATGGCTACCCCTTC
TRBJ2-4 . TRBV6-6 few CASTTLTTGNIQYF TGTGCCAGCACCACATTAACGACGGGGAACATTCAGTACTTC
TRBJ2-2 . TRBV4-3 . CASSQGDRLAGELFF TGCGCCAGCAGCCAAGGCGACAGGCTGGCCGGGGAGCTGTTTTTT
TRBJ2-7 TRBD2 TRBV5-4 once CASSLGLAGDWNEQYF TGTGCCAGCAGCTTGGGGCTAGCGGGAGATTGGAACGAGCAGTACTTC
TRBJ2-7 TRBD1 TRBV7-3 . CASSLNGQGPYEQYF TGTGCCAGCAGCTTAAACGGACAGGGCCCCTACGAGCAGTACTTC
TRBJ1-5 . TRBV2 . CASSESGPNQPQHF TGTGCCAGCAGTGAAAGTGGCCCGAATCAGCCCCAGCATTTT
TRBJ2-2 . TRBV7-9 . CASSFPEGRYNTGELFF TGTGCCAGCAGCTTCCCCGAGGGCAGATATAACACCGGGGAGCTGTTTTTT
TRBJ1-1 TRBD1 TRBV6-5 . CASRGRQGEAFF TGTGCCAGCAGAGGTCGACAGGGCGAAGCTTTCTTT
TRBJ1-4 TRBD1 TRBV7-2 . CASSWDRASEKLFF TGTGCCAGCAGTTGGGACAGGGCTAGCGAAAAACTGTTTTTT
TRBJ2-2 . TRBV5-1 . CASSLEGAGELFF TGCGCCAGCAGCTTGGAAGGGGCCGGGGAGCTGTTTTTT
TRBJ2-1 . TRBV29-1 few CSVFGLAGGNEQFF TGCAGCGTTTTCGGACTAGCAGGGGGGAATGAGCAGTTCTTC
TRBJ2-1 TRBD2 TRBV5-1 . CASSPGGAQGNEQFF TGCGCCAGCAGCCCGGGGGGGGCCCAGGGTAATGAGCAGTTCTTC
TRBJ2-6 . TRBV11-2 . CASSLVDGANVLTF TGTGCCAGCAGCTTAGTAGATGGGGCCAACGTCCTGACTTTC
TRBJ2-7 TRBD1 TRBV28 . CASTSGTGHSYEQYF TGTGCCAGCACTTCCGGGACAGGACACTCCTACGAGCAGTACTTC
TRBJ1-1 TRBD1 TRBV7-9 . CASSVPGTGDTEAFF TGTGCCAGCAGCGTCCCCGGGACAGGGGACACTGAAGCTTTCTTT
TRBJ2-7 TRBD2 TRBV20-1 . CSVREVGEQYF TGCAGTGTGCGGGAGGTCGGCGAGCAGTACTTC
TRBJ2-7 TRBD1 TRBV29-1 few CSVRDRAHEQYF TGCAGCGTACGGGACAGGGCCCACGAGCAGTACTTC
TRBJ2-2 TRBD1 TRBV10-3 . CASCDRVGNTGELFF TGTGCCAGCTGTGACAGGGTGGGGAACACCGGGGAGCTGTTTTTT
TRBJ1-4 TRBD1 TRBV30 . CAWSDTGGATNEKLFF TGTGCCTGGAGCGATACAGGGGGGGCAACTAATGAAAAACTGTTTTTT
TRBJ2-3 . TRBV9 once CASSPLGGASSTDTQYF TGTGCCAGCAGCCCTCTGGGGGGTGCGTCCAGCACAGATACGCAGTATTTT
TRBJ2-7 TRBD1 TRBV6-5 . CASSLEPGQGYEQYF TGTGCCAGCAGTTTAGAACCGGGACAGGGCTACGAGCAGTACTTC
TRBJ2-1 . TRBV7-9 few CASSLSSEQFF TGTGCCAGCAGCTTAAGTAGTGAGCAGTTCTTC
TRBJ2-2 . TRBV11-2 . CASSAFRGNTGELFF TGTGCCAGCAGCGCTTTTAGGGGAAACACCGGGGAGCTGTTTTTT
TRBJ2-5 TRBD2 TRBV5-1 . CASSPRLAGGQETQYF TGCGCCAGCAGCCCTAGACTAGCGGGGGGACAAGAGACCCAGTACTTC
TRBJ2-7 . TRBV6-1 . CASRGRDPPYEQYF TGTGCCAGCAGGGGGAGAGACCCTCCCTACGAGCAGTACTTC
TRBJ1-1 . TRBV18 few CASSPPSYGSEAFF TGTGCCAGCTCACCGCCCTCTTATGGGAGTGAAGCTTTCTTT
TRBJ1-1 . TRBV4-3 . CASSHEDMAEAFF TGCGCCAGCAGCCATGAAGACATGGCTGAAGCTTTCTTT
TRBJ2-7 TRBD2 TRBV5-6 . CASSIAGGTYEQYF TGTGCCAGCAGCATAGCGGGGGGCACCTACGAGCAGTACTTC
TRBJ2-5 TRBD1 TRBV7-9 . CASSLLRGRGETQYF TGTGCCAGCAGCTTACTCAGGGGGCGAGGAGAGACCCAGTACTTC
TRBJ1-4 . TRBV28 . CASDSLNEKLFF TGTGCCAGCGACAGCCTTAATGAAAAACTGTTTTTT
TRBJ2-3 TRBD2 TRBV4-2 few CASSPTSGGAVGQYF TGTGCCAGCAGCCCGACTAGCGGGGGGGCTGTCGGGCAGTATTTT
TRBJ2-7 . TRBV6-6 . CASSFGQHPYEQYF TGTGCCAGCAGTTTTGGACAGCACCCCTACGAGCAGTACTTC
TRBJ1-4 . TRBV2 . CAIPGYGPDEKLFF TGTGCCATCCCGGGGTATGGGCCTGATGAAAAACTGTTTTTT
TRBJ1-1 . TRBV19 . CASSWENMNTEAFF TGTGCCAGTAGTTGGGAGAACATGAACACTGAAGCTTTCTTT
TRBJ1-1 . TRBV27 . CASSSAGQYTEAFF TGTGCCAGCAGTTCTGCAGGACAATACACTGAAGCTTTCTTT